This TCR beta chain was captured by sequencing in a study of T cell responses to AZD1222 COVID-19 vaccine. The table came from immunoSEQ multiplex PCR; TCRdb's copy has only in-frame clones and leaves some out. The sample contains about 150,000 clones, under 95% of which appear only once. Study conclusions and caveats: Donors in the cohort were predominantly white British and more often female, and clonal diversity was possibly underestimated.

Concerning this clone itself: The antigen is unknown.

Trimming removed 3 bases from V and 4 bases from J, with 17 bases in between. CDR1 and CDR2 from the germline V gene are KGHSH and LQKENI. The CDR3 runs to 16 residues. The sequence was collected from an adult in good health. This chain joins TRBV18 and TRBJ2-3, with no clear D. The material was peripheral blood, obtained on day 0 of AZD1222 vaccination. CDR3 sequence reads: CASSPIRASPADTQYF. In DNA, the CDR3 is TGTGCCAGCTCACCGATCCGGGCCAGCCCCGCAGATACGCAGTATTTT.